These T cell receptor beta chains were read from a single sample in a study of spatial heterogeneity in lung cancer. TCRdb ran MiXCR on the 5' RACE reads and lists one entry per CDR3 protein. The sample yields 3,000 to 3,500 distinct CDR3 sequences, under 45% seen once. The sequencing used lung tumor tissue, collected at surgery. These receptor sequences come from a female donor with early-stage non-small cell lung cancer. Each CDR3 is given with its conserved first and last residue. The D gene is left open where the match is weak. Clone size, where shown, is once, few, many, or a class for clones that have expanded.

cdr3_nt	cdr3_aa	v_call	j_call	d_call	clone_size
TGTGCCACCAGCAGACGTACCGGGACAGGGGTAGGCAATCAAGAGACCCAGTACTTC	CATSRRTGTGVGNQETQYF	TRBV15	TRBJ2-5	TRBD1	few
TGCAGTGCTAGAACTGTGACTAGCGGGGGTTATCGCTACGAGCAGTACTTC	CSARTVTSGGYRYEQYF	TRBV20-1	TRBJ2-7	TRBD2	large
TGTGCCATCAGTGATCAAGCGGGAGTGCTTGCCGAGACCCAGTACTTC	CAISDQAGVLAETQYF	TRBV10-3	TRBJ2-5	TRBD2	NA
TGTGCCAGCAGGTCGCCGGCCTACAATGAGCAGTTCTTC	CASRSPAYNEQFF	TRBV12-3/TRBV12-4	TRBJ2-1	NA	NA
TGTGCCAGCAGCTCCAGACAGAGCACGAACACCGGGGAGCTGTTTTTT	CASSSRQSTNTGELFF	TRBV7-9	TRBJ2-2	NA	NA
TGTGCCAGCAGTCTCGGAGGCGACGAGCAGTACTTC	CASSLGGDEQYF	TRBV6-1	TRBJ2-7	NA	few
TGCAGTGCTAGCTTAGCGGGGATCAAAGAGACCCAGTACTTC	CSASLAGIKETQYF	TRBV20-1	TRBJ2-5	TRBD2	large
TGTGCCAGCAGTGAAGCGCAGAGTGGAGTGCAAGAGACCCAGTACTTC	CASSEAQSGVQETQYF	TRBV2	TRBJ2-5	NA	medium-sized
TGTGCCAGCAGCTTACCTAAGACTAGCGGGAGGATTCAAGAGACCCAGTACTTC	CASSLPKTSGRIQETQYF	TRBV7-2	TRBJ2-5	TRBD2	NA
TGCGCCAGCAGCCAAGAAGGCAGGCCCAATCAGCCCCAGCATTTT	CASSQEGRPNQPQHF	TRBV4-1	TRBJ1-5	NA	large
TGCAGCGTAGATGCAGGGTTCTCTGGAAACACCATATATTTT	CSVDAGFSGNTIYF	TRBV29-1	TRBJ1-3	NA	few
TGCAGTGCCCTCTTCGGGACTAGCGGCTACGAGCAGTACTTC	CSALFGTSGYEQYF	TRBV20-1	TRBJ2-7	TRBD2	medium-sized
TGTGCCAGCAGTTTCAACTCCCCTTCCTACAATGAGCAGTTCTTC	CASSFNSPSYNEQFF	TRBV28	TRBJ2-1	NA	NA
TGTGCCAGCAGTCGATCTAGCGAATTTGCAGATACGCAGTATTTT	CASSRSSEFADTQYF	TRBV11-1	TRBJ2-3	NA	large
TGCGCCAGCAGCCAGCGGGGGGGCCTATTGACAGATACGCAGTATTTT	CASSQRGGLLTDTQYF	TRBV5-1	TRBJ2-3	TRBD2	medium-sized
TGCGCCAGCAGCCAAGATGTTAGCGGGGGAGAGACCCAGTACTTC	CASSQDVSGGETQYF	TRBV4-3	TRBJ2-5	TRBD2	few
TGCGCCAGCAGCCTAACAGCTAACACTGAAGCTTTCTTT	CASSLTANTEAFF	TRBV5-1	TRBJ1-1	NA	few
TGTGCCAGCAGTTTGAGGGGTAACCAGCCCCAGCATTTT	CASSLRGNQPQHF	TRBV7-2	TRBJ1-5	NA	NA
TGTGCCAGCAGCGAGGGGCGAGAGACCCAGTACTTC	CASSEGRETQYF	TRBV7-9	TRBJ2-5	NA	medium-sized
TGTGCCTGGAGTGGGGCGGACAGGGTGACTTCAACAGAGACCCAGTACTTC	CAWSGADRVTSTETQYF	TRBV30	TRBJ2-5	TRBD1	medium-sized
TGCGCCAGCAGCGCCGGGACAGGGGATCAGCCCCAGCATTTT	CASSAGTGDQPQHF	TRBV5-1	TRBJ1-5	TRBD1	NA
TGTGCCAGCAACCTGGACAGGAGCACCTACAATGAGCAGTTCTTC	CASNLDRSTYNEQFF	TRBV2	TRBJ2-1	TRBD1	medium-sized
TGTGCCAGCAGCTCCCAGGGCGGGGGGATCGAGACCCAGTACTTC	CASSSQGGGIETQYF	TRBV11-2	TRBJ2-5	TRBD2	large
TGTGCCAGCAGCCTCCATGGACAGAGCAACACTGAAGCTTTCTTT	CASSLHGQSNTEAFF	TRBV7-9	TRBJ1-1	NA	NA
TGCAGCCTCCGGGGACCGAGATACAATGAGCAGTTCTTC	CSLRGPRYNEQFF	TRBV20-1	TRBJ2-1	NA	NA
TGTGCCACCAGTGGGGGCAACACTGAAGCTTTCTTT	CATSGGNTEAFF	TRBV24-1	TRBJ1-1	NA	NA
TGTGCCAGCAGCTCCTTAGGGGGGGGTACAAGGGAGACCCAGTACTTC	CASSSLGGGTRETQYF	TRBV7-2	TRBJ2-5	NA	many
TGTGCCAGCGGGGCCCCGGGACAGGGTAAAGATACGCAGTATTTT	CASGAPGQGKDTQYF	TRBV6-5	TRBJ2-3	TRBD1	medium-sized
TGTGCCAGCTCACCGGAAGCGGGGGGCATTCAGTACTTC	CASSPEAGGIQYF	TRBV18	TRBJ2-4	TRBD2	NA
TGTGCCACCAGTGAGCTTGGGACAGGGCCAAATACGCAGTATTTT	CATSELGTGPNTQYF	TRBV24-1	TRBJ2-3	TRBD1	few
TGTGCCAGCAGGGATGGACCGAACTACGAGCAGTACTTC	CASRDGPNYEQYF	TRBV2	TRBJ2-7	NA	NA
TGTGCCAGCAGCACCCCGCGCAGGGGGGGTATCGACGAGCAGTACTTC	CASSTPRRGGIDEQYF	TRBV5-6	TRBJ2-7	NA	NA
TGTGCCAGTAGTCTGGACGCCGGGACAGAAAATCAGCCCCAGCATTTT	CASSLDAGTENQPQHF	TRBV19	TRBJ1-5	TRBD1	NA
TGCGCCAGCTCCCGCGGTCGGCGGGAGAGCACAGATACGCAGTATTTT	CASSRGRRESTDTQYF	TRBV4-1	TRBJ2-3	TRBD2	NA
TGCGCCAGCAGCCGCGAGGCAGGGGACGCGGGAAGCCGATACTCCTACGAGCAGTACTTC	CASSREAGDAGSRYSYEQYF	TRBV23-1	TRBJ2-7	NA	NA
TGTGCCAGCGGACGGACAGGGATCACAGATACGCAGTATTTT	CASGRTGITDTQYF	TRBV12-3/TRBV12-4	TRBJ2-3	TRBD1	few
TGCAGTGCTAGCCCCGAGCTAGCGAACACAGATACGCAGTATTTT	CSASPELANTDTQYF	TRBV20-1	TRBJ2-3	NA	few
TGTGCCAGCAGCTTTCGGACTAGGTTGAGCGGGGAGCTGTTTTTT	CASSFRTRLSGELFF	TRBV12-1	TRBJ2-2	NA	medium-sized
TGTGCCAGCAGCCAAGCCGTCGGTTGGGGGTACAAGGACGAGCAGTACTTC	CASSQAVGWGYKDEQYF	TRBV3-1	TRBJ2-7	NA	NA
TGCGCCAGCAGCCCCGAAGGGGCCCTCTCCTACAATGAGCAGTTCTTC	CASSPEGALSYNEQFF	TRBV5-1	TRBJ2-1	NA	NA
TGTGCCAGCAGTTTATATAGCGGGAGGGTCTACAATGAGCAGTTCTTC	CASSLYSGRVYNEQFF	TRBV27	TRBJ2-1	TRBD2	large
TGCGCCAGCAGCTTGGCCCGGGGAAGGGTCGATGAGCAGTTCTTC	CASSLARGRVDEQFF	TRBV5-1	TRBJ2-1	NA	few
TGCGCCAGCAGCCAAGATAGGGGGCCCCGAGAGACCCAGTACTTC	CASSQDRGPRETQYF	TRBV4-3	TRBJ2-5	TRBD1	NA
TGTGCCAGCAGTGAAGCGAGGGACCGACGCATGAACACTGAAGCTTTCTTT	CASSEARDRRMNTEAFF	TRBV6-1	TRBJ1-1	NA	few
TGTGCCAGCAGCTTAGCCTTGAAGGACAGGGGGTCCTATTACAATGAGCAGTTCTTC	CASSLALKDRGSYYNEQFF	TRBV7-9	TRBJ2-1	TRBD1	few
TGTGCCAGCAGCCAACAAGAGACCCAGTACTTC	CASSQQETQYF	TRBV16	TRBJ2-5	NA	once
TGTGCCAGCAGCGTAGGGGAGGGGTTTAACACCGGGGAGCTGTTTTTT	CASSVGEGFNTGELFF	TRBV9	TRBJ2-2	TRBD2	once
TGTGCCAGCAGTTTAGGACTGTTCTATGGCTACACCTTC	CASSLGLFYGYTF	TRBV27	TRBJ1-2	NA	NA
TGTGCCAGCAAAGACCCGGGACAGGGTTACAGTGAGCAGTTCTTC	CASKDPGQGYSEQFF	TRBV12-3/TRBV12-4	TRBJ2-1	TRBD1	NA
TGTGCCAGCAGCGTAGAGGCGGGAGGGCGGCAGTACTTC	CASSVEAGGRQYF	TRBV9	TRBJ2-7	TRBD2	NA
TGTGCCAGCAGACCGACAGGGCCCAATGAGCAGTTCTTC	CASRPTGPNEQFF	TRBV7-9	TRBJ2-1	TRBD1	NA
TGTGCCAGCAGCTCGCGGGTCCCCTACAATGAGCAGTTCTTC	CASSSRVPYNEQFF	TRBV2	TRBJ2-1	NA	medium-sized
TGTGCCAGCAGTGAAACTCTGGGCTCCTACAATGAGCAGTTCTTC	CASSETLGSYNEQFF	TRBV6-1	TRBJ2-1	NA	few
TGTGCCAGCAGTGAACGGCTAGCGGGGGCCTACAATGAGCAGTTCTTC	CASSERLAGAYNEQFF	TRBV2	TRBJ2-1	TRBD2	few